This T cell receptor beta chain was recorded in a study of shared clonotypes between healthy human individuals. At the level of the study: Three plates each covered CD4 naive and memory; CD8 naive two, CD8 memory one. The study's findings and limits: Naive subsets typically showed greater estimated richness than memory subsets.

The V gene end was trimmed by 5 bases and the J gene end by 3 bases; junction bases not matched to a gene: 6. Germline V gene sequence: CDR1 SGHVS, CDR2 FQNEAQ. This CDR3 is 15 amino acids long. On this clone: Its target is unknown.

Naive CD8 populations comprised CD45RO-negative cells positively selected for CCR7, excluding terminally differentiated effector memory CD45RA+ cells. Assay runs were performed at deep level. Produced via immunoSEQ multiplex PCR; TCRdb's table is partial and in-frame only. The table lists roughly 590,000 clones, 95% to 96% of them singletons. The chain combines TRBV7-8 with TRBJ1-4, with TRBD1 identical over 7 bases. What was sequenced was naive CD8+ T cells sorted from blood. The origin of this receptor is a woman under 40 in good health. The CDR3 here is CASSGRDSPNEKLFF. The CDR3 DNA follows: TGTGCCAGCAGCGGACGGGACAGCCCTAATGAAAAACTGTTTTTT.